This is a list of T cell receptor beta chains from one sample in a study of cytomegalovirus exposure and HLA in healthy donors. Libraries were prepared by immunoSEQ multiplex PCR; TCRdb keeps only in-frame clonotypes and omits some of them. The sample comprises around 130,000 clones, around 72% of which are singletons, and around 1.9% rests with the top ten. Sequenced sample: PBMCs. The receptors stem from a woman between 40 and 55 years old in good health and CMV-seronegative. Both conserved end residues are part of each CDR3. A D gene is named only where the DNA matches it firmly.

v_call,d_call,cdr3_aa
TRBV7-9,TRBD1,CASSLSRTGSYEQYF
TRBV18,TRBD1,CASSPRDRDGYTF
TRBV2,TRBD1,CASCVSLGTGEGYTF
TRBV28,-,CASSSGGRAGVKNIQYF
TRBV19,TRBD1,CASSIRGQGLTEAFF
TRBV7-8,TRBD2,CASSLWRLAGELETQYF
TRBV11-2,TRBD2,CASSSIAGGLDTQYF
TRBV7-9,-,CASSPQNMNTEAFF
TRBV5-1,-,CASSWRTPTNEKLFF
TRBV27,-,CASSSGGDTQYF
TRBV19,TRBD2,CASSTLPGLASSRANVLTF
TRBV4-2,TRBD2,CASSQVGLARGSETQYF
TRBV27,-,CASTQGQYNEQFF
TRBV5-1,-,CASSGTGYTEAFF
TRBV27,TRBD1,CASSSTGDGYTF
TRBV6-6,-,CASSYGGGYTDTQYF
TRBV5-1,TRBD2,CASTETSGGAWETQYF
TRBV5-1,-,CASSLGQVNTGELFF
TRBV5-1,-,CASSVGANYGYTF
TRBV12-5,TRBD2,CASGPGLAGDLDTQYF
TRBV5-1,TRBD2,CASSLASLAGVPDTQYF
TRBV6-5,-,CASSDGWRGAFF
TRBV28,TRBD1,CASNRGAHSSYEQYF
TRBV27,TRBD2,CASTLLAGGPPAEQYF
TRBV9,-,CASSVADTGYGYGYTF
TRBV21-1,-,CASSTGMNTEAFF
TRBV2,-,CASSTLPGQTNTGELFF